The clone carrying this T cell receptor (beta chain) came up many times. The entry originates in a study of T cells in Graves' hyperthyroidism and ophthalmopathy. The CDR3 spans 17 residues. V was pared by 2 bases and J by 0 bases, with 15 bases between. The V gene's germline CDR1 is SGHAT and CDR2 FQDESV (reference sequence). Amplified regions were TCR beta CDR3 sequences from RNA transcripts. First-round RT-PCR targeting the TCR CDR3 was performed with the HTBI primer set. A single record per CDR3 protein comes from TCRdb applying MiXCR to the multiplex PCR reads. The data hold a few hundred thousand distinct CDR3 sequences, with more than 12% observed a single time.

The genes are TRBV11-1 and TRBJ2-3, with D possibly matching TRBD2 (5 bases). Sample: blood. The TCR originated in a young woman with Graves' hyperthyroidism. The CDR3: CASSLLGIWESTDTQYF. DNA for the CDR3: TGTGCCAGCAGCTTATTGGGGATCTGGGAGAGCACAGATACGCAGTATTTT.